One and the same sample provided the 5 T cell receptor beta chains below, sequenced in a study of T cell clonality in common variable immunodeficiency. Method: immunoSEQ multiplex PCR; TCRdb's copy keeps in-frame clones and lacks some. The sample is made up of tens of thousands of clones, none counted only once. Material: peripheral blood mononuclear cells. The origin of the receptors is a person aged 18 to 75 in good health.

This clone was recorded at least ten times. With the read ending 3 residues before the CDR3 end, the germline J gene is used to fill in that end. The V call is TRBV7-3, the J call TRBJ2-5; D may be TRBD1 (5 bases). Germline V gene lookup returns CDR1 SGHTA and CDR2 FQGTGA. The CDR3 length is 14 residues. V lost 0 bases, J lost 4 bases, and 9 bases lay in between. The sequenced part of the CDR3 DNA is TGTGCCAGCAGCTTAACAGGGGTCCGAGAGACC. This sequence encodes CASSLTGVRET. The complete CDR3 reads CASSLTGVRETQYF.

This clone was seen repeatedly, ten times or more. The DNA ends 3 residues before the CDR3 does, and the rest of the CDR3 is filled in from the germline J gene. The chain couples TRBV20-1 to TRBJ2-7; 7 bases are shared with TRBD2. Germline trimming cut 3 bases from V and 1 base from J; bases unmatched to any gene: 9. Germline lookup yields CDR1 DFQATT and CDR2 SNEGSKA (reference sequence). The CDR3 runs 15 residues. CDR3 bases read: TGCAGTGCTAGCCCGGGGAGCGGGGAGTCCTACGAG. Protein sequence: CSASPGSGESYE. The full CDR3 reads CSASPGSGESYEQYF.

This clone was found many times. The sequenced fragment ends 3 residues before the CDR3 boundary, so the rest is inferred from the germline J gene. This chain uses TRBV10-3 with TRBJ1-2; no firm D call. The CDR3 spans 15 residues. V was pared by 5 bases and J by 3 bases, with 16 bases between. CDR1 and CDR2 (germline): ENHRY, SYGVKD. The sequenced part of the CDR3 DNA is TGTGCCATCAGTTCCCAGGCCCTGATCGACTATGGC. This translates into CAISSQALIDYG. The full-length CDR3 reads as CAISSQALIDYGYTF.

This clone was counted at least ten times. CDR3 region: CASRMSVVTDTQYF. The DNA read from the CDR3 is TGCGCCAGCAGAATGAGCGTTGTCACAGATACG. The chain links TRBV5-1 to TRBJ2-3; D gene uncertain. The read terminates 3 residues before the CDR3 end, so the remaining end is supplied by the germline J gene. Germline V gives CDR1 SGHRS, CDR2 YFSETQ. Trimming stripped 5 bases from V and 2 bases from J, with 12 bases between. The CDR3 totals 14 residues.

This clone was counted ten times or more. The read falls 3 residues short of the CDR3 end, and the missing part is taken from the germline J gene. The chain has TRBV7-8 and TRBJ1-5; 7 nucleotides agree with TRBD1. The CDR3 is 12 residues long. Trimming cost V 5 bases and J 6 bases; bases outside gene matches: 1. Germline V gene data show CDR1 as SGHVS and CDR2 as FQNEAQ. The CDR3 bases that were read are TGTGCCAGCAGCCAGGGGGGTCAGCCC. Its protein product is CASSQGGQP. The entire CDR3 sequence reads CASSQGGQPQHF. Combining the CDR3 with reference TRBV7-8 and TRBJ1-5 gives the whole variable domain GAGVSQSPRYKVAKRGQDVALRCDPISGHVSLFWYQQALGQGPEFLTYFQNEAQLDKSGLPSDRFFAERPEGSVSTLKIQRTQQEDSAVYLCASSQGGQPQHFGDGTRLSIL.